This T cell receptor beta chain was captured in a study of human T cells and chemical hapten exposure. Study-level background: DPC at 0.01% went onto the upper back in patch tests, read at 6 days.

Each CDR3 protein is one row after TCRdb ran MiXCR on the RACE reads. The table lists about 84,000 distinct CDR3 sequences, 10% of them singletons. Trimming at V came to 5 bases and at J to 1 base, leaving 6 bases not matched to a gene. Germline CDR1 and CDR2: SGHAT and FQNNGV. The CDR3 covers 15 residues. The time point was: patch test 2, 6 weeks after DPC sensitization. Sample treatment: therapeutic diphenylcyclopropenone sensitization with weekly scalp DPC. Many counts were recorded for this clonotype. This clonotype was obtained from a woman aged 25 to 39 with alopecia areata. Some clones in this sample may be carry-over from other donors' samples. The V call is TRBV11-2, the J call TRBJ1-1, with TRBD1 matching 8 bases. Sequences were derived from whole blood, sampled in connection with sensitization to the hapten diphenylcyclopropenone (DPC). The chain's CDR3 is CASSKPGTGNTEAFF. The CDR3 coding sequence is TGTGCCAGCAGCAAACCGGGGACAGGGAACACTGAAGCTTTCTTT.